The clone carrying this TCR beta chain has just a few counts. Germline assignment: CDR1 SGHTA and CDR2 FQGNSA. V dropped 1 base and J dropped 10; count of bases not matched to a gene: 13. CDR3 length equals 16 residues. The data stem from a study of T-cell reconstitution after alpha-beta-depleted transplantation in children. Unique molecular identifiers were incorporated when the TCRbeta library was constructed. Each CDR3 protein is one row after TCRdb ran MiXCR on the PCR reads. There are approximately 390,000 distinct CDR3 sequences in the sample; approximately 11% occur only once, and over 4.5% lies in the top ten.

Sequencing was performed on PBMCs from the stem cell graft donor, taken from the stem cell graft. The V gene is TRBV7-2, the J gene TRBJ2-1, with 7 bases fitting TRBD2. This TCR was recovered from a human donor who donated a stem cell graft to a child with acute myeloid leukemia. The CDR3 coding sequence is TGTGCCAGCAGCTTAGTTGGCGGGAGAGGGCTTCGGGAGCAGTTCTTC. Its translation: CASSLVGGRGLREQFF.